Listed below are T cell receptor beta chains from one sample, sequenced in a study of blood T cell repertoires in COVID-19. Method: immunoSEQ multiplex PCR; TCRdb's copy keeps in-frame clones and lacks some. Here the sample spans just over 650,000 clones, approximately 90% being singletons. The sample comprised peripheral blood. Receptors were obtained from a woman in her late teens or twenties with acute or convalescent COVID-19. Each CDR3 is given with its conserved first and last residue. Each record gives: D gene, V gene, J gene, CDR3 length, clone size, CDR3 protein, CDR3 DNA. The D gene is left open where the match is weak. The size entry is marked missing in some rows and otherwise reads once, few, many or a size class.

-	TRBV3-1/TRBV3-2	TRBJ1-2	15	-	CASSQERRTTYGYTF	TGTGCCAGCAGCCAAGAGCGAAGGACAACCTATGGCTACACCTTC
TRBD1	TRBV7-9	TRBJ1-1	14	once	CASSLDRAGTEAFF	TGTGCCAGCAGCTTGGACAGGGCCGGCACTGAAGCTTTCTTT
TRBD2	TRBV6-2/TRBV6-3	TRBJ2-1	15	-	CASSRPGRGGYEQFF	TGTGCCAGCAGTCGTCCCGGGCGGGGGGGCTATGAGCAGTTCTTC
TRBD2	TRBV5-5	TRBJ2-2	18	-	CASSLALAGAANTGELFF	TGTGCCAGCAGCTTGGCACTAGCGGGAGCCGCGAACACCGGGGAGCTGTTTTTT
-	TRBV15	TRBJ1-1	14	-	CATSRVTGDTEAFF	TGTGCCACCAGCAGAGTTACAGGAGACACTGAAGCTTTCTTT
-	TRBV9	TRBJ1-2	17	-	CASSVLSQGFSAYGYTF	TGTGCCAGCAGCGTTCTGAGCCAGGGGTTTTCGGCCTATGGCTACACCTTC
TRBD1	TRBV6-2/TRBV6-3	TRBJ2-2	16	-	CASSFPGQGWTGELFF	TGTGCCAGCAGTTTCCCGGGACAGGGTTGGACCGGGGAGCTGTTTTTT
TRBD1	TRBV6-4	TRBJ1-2	13	-	CASSVGQGYGYTF	TGTGCCAGCAGCGTGGGACAGGGATATGGCTACACCTTC
TRBD1	TRBV30	TRBJ2-7	14	-	CAWEGQGNLYEQYF	TGTGCCTGGGAGGGACAGGGAAACCTCTACGAGCAGTACTTC
TRBD1	TRBV5-4	TRBJ2-3	15	-	CASSLGQGEVDTQYF	TGTGCCAGCAGCTTGGGACAGGGGGAGGTAGATACGCAGTATTTT
TRBD2	TRBV28	TRBJ2-7	15	-	CASSKGGGGSYEQYF	TGTGCCAGCAGTAAAGGCGGGGGGGGTTCCTACGAGCAGTACTTC
TRBD2	TRBV5-1	TRBJ2-1	15	-	CASRWTSGGYNEQFF	TGCGCCAGCAGATGGACTAGCGGGGGGTACAATGAGCAGTTCTTC
-	TRBV2	TRBJ2-5	15	-	CASIYQGSWQETQYF	TGTGCCAGCATTTACCAGGGAAGTTGGCAAGAGACCCAGTACTTC
-	TRBV7-9	TRBJ1-3	13	-	CASSLWEGNTIYF	TGTGCCAGCAGCTTGTGGGAGGGGAACACCATATATTTT
-	TRBV9	TRBJ1-3	17	-	CASSSYDWGSSGNTIYF	TGTGCCAGCAGCTCCTACGACTGGGGCAGCTCTGGAAACACCATATATTTT
TRBD1	TRBV14	TRBJ1-1	15	-	CASSRLQGAGTEAFF	TGTGCCAGCAGCCGCCTACAGGGGGCTGGTACTGAAGCTTTCTTT
TRBD1	TRBV19	TRBJ1-2	13	-	CASSTPGQEVHTF	TGTGCCAGTAGTACCCCGGGACAGGAAGTTCACACCTTC
-	TRBV4-3	TRBJ2-7	13	once	CASSQDGLGEQYF	TGCGCCAGCAGCCAAGACGGACTCGGCGAGCAGTACTTC
-	TRBV4-3	TRBJ1-1	15	-	CASSQDHAVATEAFF	TGCGCCAGCAGCCAAGATCACGCGGTGGCCACTGAAGCTTTCTTT
TRBD1	TRBV7-9	TRBJ1-4	16	once	CASSLIRDRTNEKLFF	TGTGCCAGCAGCTTAATAAGGGACAGAACTAATGAAAAACTGTTTTTT
-	TRBV19	TRBJ1-1	12	few	CASTLEGRQAFF	TGTGCCAGTACCCTAGAGGGGAGGCAGGCTTTCTTT
TRBD2	TRBV4-3	TRBJ2-2	16	-	CASSQGYSGGTGELFF	TGCGCCAGCAGCCAAGGGTATAGCGGGGGCACCGGGGAGCTGTTTTTT
-	TRBV4-1	TRBJ1-2	13	-	CASSQAPGDGYTF	TGCGCCAGCAGCCAAGCTCCAGGGGATGGCTACACCTTC
-	TRBV7-6	TRBJ2-5	16	-	CASSPEVAGLQETQYF	TGTGCCAGCAGCCCGGAGGTTGCGGGGTTACAAGAGACCCAGTACTTC
TRBD1	TRBV19	TRBJ1-1	16	-	CASSRHRGQIFYEAFF	TGTGCCAGTAGTCGCCACAGGGGGCAGATTTTCTACGAAGCTTTCTTT
TRBD2	TRBV4-1	TRBJ2-3	15	-	CASAGTSMSTDTQYF	TGCGCCAGCGCCGGGACTAGCATGAGCACAGATACGCAGTATTTT
-	TRBV6-8	TRBJ1-4	15	-	CASSRDTQTNEKLFF	TGTGCCAGCAGTCGGGACACTCAAACTAATGAAAAACTGTTTTTT
-	TRBV7-9	TRBJ2-3	15	-	CASSLAPQATDTQYF	TGTGCCAGCAGCTTAGCCCCACAGGCAACAGATACGCAGTATTTT
-	TRBV7-2	TRBJ2-7	12	once	CASSLEGNEQYF	TGTGCCAGCAGCTTAGAGGGGAACGAGCAGTACTTC
-	TRBV12-3/TRBV12-4	TRBJ1-2	12	-	CASSLPGAGYTF	TGTGCCAGCAGTTTACCCGGTGCTGGCTACACCTTC
TRBD1	TRBV6-5	TRBJ2-2	15	-	CASSEGQGYTGELFF	TGTGCCAGCAGCGAGGGACAGGGGTATACCGGGGAGCTGTTTTTT
TRBD1	TRBV12-3/TRBV12-4	TRBJ2-2	13	-	CATHRGYTGELFF	TGTGCCACACACAGGGGCTACACCGGGGAGCTGTTTTTT
TRBD1	TRBV19	TRBJ1-5	15	-	CASSAGQGGNQPQHF	TGTGCCAGTAGTGCGGGACAGGGAGGCAATCAGCCCCAGCATTTT
TRBD1	TRBV20-1	TRBJ1-2	16	few	CSASGAGQGPSYGYTF	TGCAGTGCTAGTGGGGCCGGACAGGGTCCGTCATATGGCTACACCTTC
-	TRBV12-3/TRBV12-4	TRBJ1-2	13	-	CASTRPDDYGYTF	TGTGCCAGCACGAGGCCAGATGACTATGGCTACACCTTC
-	TRBV27	TRBJ1-6	14	-	CASRGREVDSPLHF	TGTGCCAGCAGGGGCAGGGAGGTAGATTCACCCCTCCACTTT
TRBD1	TRBV30	TRBJ1-1	14	once	CAWSTGQGPAEAFF	TGTGCCTGGAGCACGGGACAGGGGCCCGCTGAAGCTTTCTTT
-	TRBV12-3/TRBV12-4	TRBJ1-2	10	-	CASSLAGYTF	TGTGCCAGCAGTTTGGCTGGCTACACCTTC
-	TRBV30	TRBJ1-2	12	-	CAWKLVDYGYTF	TGTGCCTGGAAACTCGTGGACTATGGCTACACCTTC
-	TRBV6-5	TRBJ1-2	14	-	CASSYGGPNYGYTF	TGTGCCAGCAGTTACGGGGGCCCTAACTATGGCTACACCTTC
TRBD2	TRBV6-5	TRBJ2-7	15	-	CASSLRAGTSYEQYF	TGTGCCAGCAGTTTAAGAGCGGGGACCTCCTACGAGCAGTACTTC
TRBD2	TRBV7-9	TRBJ2-3	17	once	CASSPVVAGGSTDTQYF	TGTGCCAGCAGCCCCGTGGTGGCGGGGGGTTCCACAGATACGCAGTATTTT